Listed below are T cell receptor beta chains from one sample, sequenced in a study of glioma-infiltrating T cells after dendritic cell vaccination. Generated by immunoSEQ multiplex PCR, the TCRdb table keeps only in-frame clones and is missing some. The sample consists of just under 100,000 clones, approximately 84% of them appearing once. The starting material was blood, obtained after dendritic cell vaccination. The source is a human donor with glioblastoma. The CDR3 runs from the conserved cysteine through the conserved F or W. Fields, in order: clone size, J gene, D gene, V gene, CDR3 DNA, CDR3 protein. A D gene is named only where the DNA matches it firmly. Part of the rows lack a size; the others show once, few, many or a class for expanded clones.

abundance: NA; j_gene: TRBJ2-5; d_gene: NA; v_gene: TRBV5-1; CDR3nt: TGCGCCAGCAGCTTGGGACAGCAAGAGACCCAGTACTTC; CDR3aa: CASSLGQQETQYF
abundance: NA; j_gene: TRBJ1-1; d_gene: NA; v_gene: TRBV5-4; CDR3nt: TGTGCCAGCAGCTTGGACCTTGGAGCAGCTTTCTTT; CDR3aa: CASSLDLGAAFF
abundance: NA; j_gene: TRBJ2-5; d_gene: NA; v_gene: TRBV28; CDR3nt: TGTGCCAGCAGTCCTAGCTCGGGTCCAGAGACCCAGTACTTC; CDR3aa: CASSPSSGPETQYF
abundance: NA; j_gene: TRBJ1-2; d_gene: NA; v_gene: TRBV11-1; CDR3nt: TGTGCCAGCAGCCGACCTGCTAGCGCTGGCTACACCTTC; CDR3aa: CASSRPASAGYTF
abundance: NA; j_gene: TRBJ2-6; d_gene: NA; v_gene: TRBV5-1; CDR3nt: TGCGCCAGCAGCTTCGGGGGCTCTGGGGCCAACGTCCTGACTTTC; CDR3aa: CASSFGGSGANVLTF
abundance: NA; j_gene: TRBJ2-5; d_gene: NA; v_gene: TRBV7-9; CDR3nt: TGTGCCAGCAGCTTGCGTAGCCAAGAGACCCAGTACTTC; CDR3aa: CASSLRSQETQYF
abundance: NA; j_gene: TRBJ2-5; d_gene: TRBD2; v_gene: TRBV15; CDR3nt: TGTGCCACAAGGATGGGACTAGCGGGAGCTAGGGGGGAGACCCAGTACTTC; CDR3aa: CATRMGLAGARGETQYF
abundance: NA; j_gene: TRBJ1-4; d_gene: NA; v_gene: TRBV21-1; CDR3nt: TGTGCCAGCAGCAAAAGGGACAGGGTGAGGAAACTGTTTTTT; CDR3aa: CASSKRDRVRKLFF
abundance: NA; j_gene: TRBJ1-5; d_gene: NA; v_gene: TRBV7-7; CDR3nt: TGTGCTAGCAGCTTAGCTAGTGGTCAGCCCCAGCATTTT; CDR3aa: CASSLASGQPQHF
abundance: NA; j_gene: TRBJ2-1; d_gene: TRBD2; v_gene: TRBV27; CDR3nt: TGTGCCAGCAGTTTAATACTAGCGGGGGGAAAAAATGAGCAGTTCTTC; CDR3aa: CASSLILAGGKNEQFF
abundance: NA; j_gene: TRBJ1-1; d_gene: TRBD1; v_gene: TRBV30; CDR3nt: TGTGCCACAGAACAGGGGGCCGGCACTGAAGCTTTCTTT; CDR3aa: CATEQGAGTEAFF
abundance: NA; j_gene: TRBJ2-5; d_gene: NA; v_gene: TRBV7-9; CDR3nt: TGTGCCAGCAGCTTATCCTCAGAGACCCAGTACTTC; CDR3aa: CASSLSSETQYF
abundance: NA; j_gene: TRBJ1-5; d_gene: NA; v_gene: TRBV30; CDR3nt: TGTGCCTGGAGTGTACTAGGCAATCAGCCCCAGCATTTT; CDR3aa: CAWSVLGNQPQHF
abundance: once; j_gene: TRBJ2-1; d_gene: TRBD1; v_gene: TRBV6-6; CDR3nt: TGTGCCAGCAGTAGGGGACAGATTTACAATGAGCAGTTCTTC; CDR3aa: CASSRGQIYNEQFF
abundance: NA; j_gene: TRBJ1-5; d_gene: NA; v_gene: TRBV19; CDR3nt: TGTGCCAGTAGTATTGGGGGGGCGCCGGGCAATCAGCCCCAGCATTTT; CDR3aa: CASSIGGAPGNQPQHF
abundance: NA; j_gene: TRBJ2-2; d_gene: NA; v_gene: TRBV6-5; CDR3nt: TGTGCCAGCAGTTACAGAGACACCGGGGAGCTGTTTTTT; CDR3aa: CASSYRDTGELFF
abundance: NA; j_gene: TRBJ2-7; d_gene: TRBD2; v_gene: TRBV7-9; CDR3nt: TGTGCCAGCAGCTTGCTAGCGGGAGCTAGCGAGCAGTACTTC; CDR3aa: CASSLLAGASEQYF
abundance: NA; j_gene: TRBJ2-3; d_gene: NA; v_gene: TRBV2; CDR3nt: TGTGCCAGCAGTGAGGCTTATGGCTCAGATACGCAGTATTTT; CDR3aa: CASSEAYGSDTQYF
abundance: NA; j_gene: TRBJ2-2; d_gene: NA; v_gene: TRBV9; CDR3nt: TGTGCCAGCAGCGTAGCTCTAAGCACCGGGGAGCTGTTTTTT; CDR3aa: CASSVALSTGELFF
abundance: NA; j_gene: TRBJ1-2; d_gene: TRBD1; v_gene: TRBV18; CDR3nt: TGTGCCAGCTCACGTCAGGGGGGCGGGCCCGATGGCTACACCTTC; CDR3aa: CASSRQGGGPDGYTF
abundance: NA; j_gene: TRBJ2-7; d_gene: NA; v_gene: TRBV29-1; CDR3nt: TGCAGCGTTGGGGGGGATTCCTACGAGCAGTACTTC; CDR3aa: CSVGGDSYEQYF
abundance: NA; j_gene: TRBJ2-2; d_gene: NA; v_gene: TRBV20-1; CDR3nt: TGCAGTGCTAGTACAATCCGGGAGCTGTTTTTT; CDR3aa: CSASTIRELFF
abundance: NA; j_gene: TRBJ2-7; d_gene: NA; v_gene: TRBV4-1; CDR3nt: TGCGCCAGCAGCCAAGATTGGCGGACTCTACTCTCCTACGAGCAGTACTTC; CDR3aa: CASSQDWRTLLSYEQYF
abundance: NA; j_gene: TRBJ2-3; d_gene: TRBD2; v_gene: TRBV29-1; CDR3nt: TGCAGCGTTGATGGGACTAGCAGCACAGATACGCAGTATTTT; CDR3aa: CSVDGTSSTDTQYF
abundance: NA; j_gene: TRBJ2-7; d_gene: TRBD1; v_gene: TRBV2; CDR3nt: TGTGCCAGCAGGGAAGACAGGGGGAGACCCTACGAGCAGTACTTC; CDR3aa: CASREDRGRPYEQYF
abundance: NA; j_gene: TRBJ2-7; d_gene: TRBD1; v_gene: TRBV19; CDR3nt: TGTGCCAGTAGTATTCGGACAGGGGTTAACGAGCAGTACTTC; CDR3aa: CASSIRTGVNEQYF
abundance: once; j_gene: TRBJ2-3; d_gene: NA; v_gene: TRBV7-8; CDR3nt: TGTGCCAGCAGCTTAAGTACGCGAGATACGCAGTATTTT; CDR3aa: CASSLSTRDTQYF
abundance: few; j_gene: TRBJ2-7; d_gene: NA; v_gene: TRBV7-8; CDR3nt: TGTGCCAGCAGCTTAGAACTTTCGGCCTACGAGCAGTACTTC; CDR3aa: CASSLELSAYEQYF
abundance: few; j_gene: TRBJ2-7; d_gene: NA; v_gene: TRBV5-6; CDR3nt: TGTGCCAGCAGCTTGGGGGCCGGACTATCCTACGAGCAGTACTTC; CDR3aa: CASSLGAGLSYEQYF
abundance: NA; j_gene: TRBJ2-7; d_gene: NA; v_gene: TRBV29-1; CDR3nt: TGCAGCGTTGGCAGGTCAGGCTCCTACGAGCAGTACTTC; CDR3aa: CSVGRSGSYEQYF
abundance: NA; j_gene: TRBJ2-1; d_gene: NA; v_gene: TRBV5-6; CDR3nt: TGTGCCAGCAGCTTGGGGACCCCGGGGAATGAGCAGTTCTTC; CDR3aa: CASSLGTPGNEQFF
abundance: NA; j_gene: TRBJ2-1; d_gene: TRBD2; v_gene: TRBV19; CDR3nt: TGTGCCAGTAGTATTCGACTAGCGGGATCCAATGAGCAGTTCTTC; CDR3aa: CASSIRLAGSNEQFF
abundance: NA; j_gene: TRBJ1-1; d_gene: NA; v_gene: TRBV5-3; CDR3nt: TGTGCCAGAAGCTGGGGAGAAATCGGACAGATCGAGGCTGAAGCTTTCTTT; CDR3aa: CARSWGEIGQIEAEAFF
abundance: NA; j_gene: TRBJ1-5; d_gene: TRBD1; v_gene: TRBV4-3; CDR3nt: TGCGCCAGCAGCCAAAACAGGGGAAATCAGCCCCAGCATTTT; CDR3aa: CASSQNRGNQPQHF
abundance: NA; j_gene: TRBJ2-7; d_gene: NA; v_gene: TRBV6-5; CDR3nt: TGTGCCAGCAGTCCCTTTTCTATACCTGACTACGAGCAGTACTTC; CDR3aa: CASSPFSIPDYEQYF
abundance: NA; j_gene: TRBJ1-1; d_gene: TRBD1; v_gene: TRBV19; CDR3nt: TGTGCCACAACAGGGGTAGTGTGGAACACTGAAGCTTTCTTT; CDR3aa: CATTGVVWNTEAFF
abundance: NA; j_gene: TRBJ1-5; d_gene: NA; v_gene: TRBV19; CDR3nt: TGTGCCAGTAGCCAAGGGGGCAATCAGCCCCAGCATTTT; CDR3aa: CASSQGGNQPQHF
abundance: NA; j_gene: TRBJ2-3; d_gene: NA; v_gene: TRBV28; CDR3nt: TGTGCCAGCAGCCTTCCAGGAGGTTTTACAGATACGCAGTATTTT; CDR3aa: CASSLPGGFTDTQYF
abundance: NA; j_gene: TRBJ1-6; d_gene: NA; v_gene: TRBV5-4; CDR3nt: TGTGCCAGCAGCTTGGGCTCAGGGGATAATTCACCCCTCCACTTT; CDR3aa: CASSLGSGDNSPLHF
abundance: few; j_gene: TRBJ2-1; d_gene: TRBD2; v_gene: TRBV30; CDR3nt: TGTGCCTGGAGTTCCTCCCGGACTAGCGGGTGGAGCTCCTACAATGAGCAGTTCTTC; CDR3aa: CAWSSSRTSGWSSYNEQFF
abundance: NA; j_gene: TRBJ1-2; d_gene: TRBD1; v_gene: TRBV2; CDR3nt: TGTGCCAGCAAGGGGGACAGTACTAACTATGGCTACACCTTC; CDR3aa: CASKGDSTNYGYTF
abundance: NA; j_gene: TRBJ2-7; d_gene: NA; v_gene: TRBV11-2; CDR3nt: TGTGCCAGCAGCGCGTTCGGCCAGGTCTACGAGCAGTACTTC; CDR3aa: CASSAFGQVYEQYF
abundance: NA; j_gene: TRBJ2-7; d_gene: NA; v_gene: TRBV7-2; CDR3nt: TGTGCCAGCAGCTCGACAGGTAATTACTACGAGAAGCAGTACTTC; CDR3aa: CASSSTGNYYEKQYF
abundance: NA; j_gene: TRBJ2-1; d_gene: NA; v_gene: TRBV14; CDR3nt: TGTGCCAGCAGCCGGGGACTCTATAGCGATGAGCAGTTCTTC; CDR3aa: CASSRGLYSDEQFF
abundance: NA; j_gene: TRBJ1-4; d_gene: NA; v_gene: TRBV6-1; CDR3nt: TGTGCCAGCAGGTACCCGGATGTCGGGGAAAAACTGTTTTTT; CDR3aa: CASRYPDVGEKLFF
abundance: NA; j_gene: TRBJ1-2; d_gene: TRBD1; v_gene: TRBV18; CDR3nt: TGTGCCAGCTCTCTCCAGGGGGCCAGTGGCTACACCTTC; CDR3aa: CASSLQGASGYTF
abundance: once; j_gene: TRBJ1-5; d_gene: TRBD1; v_gene: TRBV27; CDR3nt: TGTGCCAGCGGACAGGGAAGTCAGCCCCAGCATTTT; CDR3aa: CASGQGSQPQHF
abundance: NA; j_gene: TRBJ2-2; d_gene: TRBD2; v_gene: TRBV5-1; CDR3nt: TGCGCCAGCAGCTCACGACTAGCGGGAGTTGGTACCGGGGAGCTGTTTTTT; CDR3aa: CASSSRLAGVGTGELFF
abundance: NA; j_gene: TRBJ1-3; d_gene: TRBD1; v_gene: TRBV9; CDR3nt: TGTGCCAGCAGCGGCGGGGACAGGTACTCTGGAAACACCATATATTTT; CDR3aa: CASSGGDRYSGNTIYF
abundance: NA; j_gene: TRBJ2-5; d_gene: NA; v_gene: TRBV18; CDR3nt: TGTGCCAGCGGCTCCTACAGTGGGCGCAGCCAAGAGACCCAGTACTTC; CDR3aa: CASGSYSGRSQETQYF
abundance: NA; j_gene: TRBJ2-1; d_gene: TRBD2; v_gene: TRBV5-1; CDR3nt: TGCGCCAGCTCTACGACCCGGGGGGGGTACAATGAGCAGTTCTTC; CDR3aa: CASSTTRGGYNEQFF
abundance: few; j_gene: TRBJ1-6; d_gene: NA; v_gene: TRBV7-3; CDR3nt: TGTGCCAGCAGCCCATCCAATTCACCCCTCCACTTT; CDR3aa: CASSPSNSPLHF
abundance: once; j_gene: TRBJ1-6; d_gene: NA; v_gene: TRBV5-1; CDR3nt: TGCGCCAGCAGCTTGGACAGCGAACAGGGTTCACCCCTCCACTTT; CDR3aa: CASSLDSEQGSPLHF
abundance: NA; j_gene: TRBJ2-3; d_gene: NA; v_gene: TRBV5-4; CDR3nt: TGTGCCAGCAGCTTGGCGAGCACAGATACGCAGTATTTT; CDR3aa: CASSLASTDTQYF
abundance: few; j_gene: TRBJ2-1; d_gene: TRBD2; v_gene: TRBV9; CDR3nt: TGTGCCAGCAGCCTCGGACTAGCGGGGGGCTCCTACAATGAGCAGTTCTTC; CDR3aa: CASSLGLAGGSYNEQFF